This note documents a single T cell receptor beta chain sequence. Its antigen is not known. Single viable CD3+CD4+CD8-CD45RO+ cells were sorted as the memory CD4+ T cells. These data are taken from a study of memory CD4+ T cells and cytomegalovirus serostatus. In the study overall: This sample comes from healthy Belgian adults, about 10 CMV seropositive, 24 seronegative.

Some clones are missing from TCRdb's copy, which holds only in-frame ones; the method was immunoSEQ multiplex PCR. This repertoire shows about 82,000 clones, 80% found once; its top ten account for roughly 0.85%. Whole-study findings and limits: Of 150 to 200 reported CMV TCRbeta sequences, around 62 were found in memory CD4+ repertoires.

Sequenced material: memory CD4+ T cells from blood. This TCR derives from an adult in good health and CMV-seronegative.

The CDR3 is CASSQDSAVRNEKLFF. In DNA, the CDR3 is TGTGCCAGCAGTCAAGACAGTGCCGTTCGTAATGAAAAACTGTTTTTT. The genes are TRBV2 and TRBJ1-4, with D possibly being TRBD1 (5 bases). The CDR3 contains 16 residues. Trimming took 5 bases from V and 4 from J, leaving 17 bases between them. Germline V gene sequence: CDR1 SNHLY, CDR2 FYNNEI. Complete variable domain (other parts from reference TRBV2 and TRBJ1-4): EPEVTQTPSHQVTQMGQEVILRCVPISNHLYFYWYRQILGQKVEFLVSFYNNEISEKSEIFDDQFSVERPDGSNFTLKIRSTKLEDSAMYFCASSQDSAVRNEKLFFGSGTQLSVL.